Shown below are 25 T cell receptor beta chains from a single sample sequenced in a study of blood T cell repertoires in COVID-19 (dated by TCRdb to 2019 to 2021). The receptor library was made with the immunoSEQ multiplex PCR assay. The table comes from immuneACCESS by way of TCRdb, which keeps in-frame sequences with V and J called. Part of the clones is missing from these tables; in studies checked, under half for an unresolved V gene and the rest for unknown reasons. Counted in this sample were 80,000 to 100,000 clones; 86% of them appeared once. The biggest ten clones account for about 19% of the sample. Sequenced: peripheral blood. The receptors were sampled from a woman aged 80 or over with acute or convalescent COVID-19.

The J gene is TRBJ1-5, the V gene TRBV7-2, with TRBD1 matching 7 bases. The V segment lost 2 bases and the J segment 0 bases; nucleotides outside the gene matches: 1. The CDR3 consists of 15 residues. The V gene's germline CDR1 is SGHTA and CDR2 FQGNSA. The CDR3 nucleotides read TGTGCCAGCAGCTTACGACAGGGTAGCAATCAGCCCCAGCATTTT. This gives the protein CASSLRQGSNQPQHF.

This clone has more than one count but fewer than ten. The rearrangement uses TRBV28 and TRBJ2-7; TRBD1 matches 7 bases. This CDR3 has 16 residues. Germline trimming cut 4 bases from V and 0 bases from J; bases unmatched to any gene: 9. CDR1 and CDR2 from the germline V gene are MDHEN and SYDVKM. The CDR3 region has the DNA TGTGCCAGCAGTTACCACCGGACAGGCGGCTCCTACGAGCAGTACTTC. Its translation is CASSYHRTGGSYEQYF.

This rearrangement joins TRBV19 to TRBJ1-1, with 8 bases lining up with TRBD1. V lost 6 bases and J lost 5; bases outside the gene matches: 14. The CDR3 is made up of 16 amino acids. Germline loops: CDR1 LNHDA, CDR2 SQIVND (reference sequence). CDR3 in amino acids: CASSTGGRGGQTEAFF. The CDR3 DNA is TGTGCCAGTAGCACAGGGGGGCGAGGGGGTCAAACTGAAGCTTTCTTT. The full variable domain, completed using reference TRBV19 and TRBJ1-1, is DGGITQSPKYLFRKEGQNVTLSCEQNLNHDAMYWYRQDPGQGLRLIYYSQIVNDFQKGDIAEGYSVSREKKESFPLTVTSAQKNPTAFYLCASSTGGRGGQTEAFFGQGTRLTVV.

The rearrangement links TRBV6-5 to TRBJ1-1, with no clear D. V lost 4 bases to trimming and J lost 0 bases, with 9 bases between them. This CDR3 is built from 14 residues. Germline-derived CDR1 and CDR2 are MNHEY and SVGAGI. CDR3 in amino acids: CASSFRNMNTEAFF. The CDR3 DNA sequence: TGTGCCAGCAGTTTCAGGAACATGAACACTGAAGCTTTCTTT.

This chain joins TRBV7-2 and TRBJ2-7, with 16 bases that match TRBD2. CDR1 and CDR2 from the germline V gene are SGHTA and FQGNSA. The CDR3 extends over 18 amino acids. The trim removed 0 bases at V and 4 bases at J, leaving 6 bases unmatched. The CDR3 is CASSLAPGLAGGPYEQYF. The CDR3 coding sequence is TGTGCCAGCAGCTTAGCCCCGGGACTAGCGGGGGGGCCGTACGAGCAGTACTTC.

V gene TRBV11-2 combines with J gene TRBJ1-1, with 9 nucleotides matching TRBD1. This CDR3 has 16 amino acids. The V segment lost 5 bases and the J segment 0 bases; nucleotides outside the gene matches: 7. Germline loops: CDR1 SGHAT, CDR2 FQNNGV. This chain's CDR3 is CASSVDRGSLNTEAFF. CDR3 nucleotides: TGTGCCAGCAGCGTCGACAGGGGGAGTCTGAACACTGAAGCTTTCTTT.

V and J are TRBV2 and TRBJ1-6; no firm D call. Trimming cost V 4 bases and J 5 bases, with 15 bases left between them. The germline V gene encodes CDR1 SNHLY and CDR2 FYNNEI. CDR3 size: 16 residues. CDR3 bases: TGTGCCAGCAGTGTGATGAGGTCGGAGAATAATTCACCCCTCCACTTT. It specifies CASSVMRSENNSPLHF. Using reference TRBV2 and TRBJ1-6 for the parts outside the CDR3, the full variable domain is EPEVTQTPSHQVTQMGQEVILRCVPISNHLYFYWYRQILGQKVEFLVSFYNNEISEKSEIFDDQFSVERPDGSNFTLKIRSTKLEDSAMYFCASSVMRSENNSPLHFGNGTRLTVT.

This clone has just a few counts. The chain has TRBV10-2 and TRBJ2-5; TRBD2 matches at 8 bases. The CDR3 runs to 13 residues. V trimming: 6 bases; J trimming: 5 bases; junction bases outside the gene matches: 5. Germline CDR1 is WSHSY and CDR2 is SAAADI. The CDR3 spells CASSLAGRETQYF. Written as DNA, the CDR3 is TGCGCCAGCAGCTTAGCGGGGAGGGAGACCCAGTACTTC.

Only one count was recorded for this clone. J is TRBJ2-7 and V is TRBV28; no clear D gene. Trimming left V 5 bases short and J 3 bases short, with 8 bases between. There are 12 residues in the CDR3. The V gene's germline CDR1 is MDHEN and CDR2 SYDVKM. The CDR3 sequence is CASSDKIYEQYF. CDR3 sequence (DNA): TGTGCCAGCAGTGACAAGATCTACGAGCAGTACTTC.

The chain couples TRBV4-1 to TRBJ2-5; D is ambiguous. The germline CDR1 and CDR2 sequences are MGHRA and YSYEKL. The CDR3 has 16 amino acids. V was trimmed by 1 base and J by 4 bases, leaving 16 bases between them. This chain's CDR3 is CASSQASPPEPETQYF. Written as DNA, the CDR3 is TGCGCCAGCAGCCAAGCCTCACCCCCCGAGCCAGAGACCCAGTACTTC.

The CDR3 DNA reads as TGTGCCAGCAGCTCGACAGGTAGCGGCTACACCTTC. Translating gives CASSSTGSGYTF. The V call is TRBV7-9, the J call TRBJ1-2, with TRBD1 as a possible D gene (6 bases). This CDR3 is 12 amino acids long. With 4 bases removed from V and 8 bases from J, the gap between germline ends came to 11 bases. CDR1 and CDR2 from the germline V gene are SEHNR and FQNEAQ (reference sequence).

V usage is TRBV27 and J usage is TRBJ1-1; possible D gene TRBD1, 5 bases. Deletions cut 6 bases from V and 0 bases from J, with 8 bases between. CDR1 and CDR2 from the germline V gene are MNHEY and SMNVEV (reference sequence). The CDR3 runs 13 residues. The CDR3 region is CASRVTVNTEAFF. DNA of the CDR3: TGTGCCAGCAGGGTGACAGTGAACACTGAAGCTTTCTTT.

The chain combines TRBV9 with TRBJ2-3; TRBD1 matches at 10 bases. From germline, CDR1 is SGDLS and CDR2 YYNGEE. After removal of 0 bases from V and 2 bases from J, the junction contained 3 bases not matched to a gene. The CDR3 spans 16 residues. The CDR3 bases are TGTGCCAGCAGCGTAGGGACAGGGGGATCCACAGATACGCAGTATTTT. Amino acid sequence: CASSVGTGGSTDTQYF.

V and J are TRBV5-4 and TRBJ2-7, with unresolved D. The CDR3 sequence is 13 residues long. V dropped 3 bases and J dropped 0 bases, with 7 bases sitting between them. Germline V gene lookup returns CDR1 SGHNT and CDR2 YYREEE (reference sequence). This chain's CDR3 is CASSSPSSYEQYF. The CDR3 DNA follows: TGTGCCAGCAGCTCGCCTAGCTCCTACGAGCAGTACTTC.

J is TRBJ2-5 and V is TRBV2; D possibly corresponds to TRBD2 (6 bases). The CDR3 sequence is 14 residues long. Germline CDR1 is SNHLY and CDR2 is FYNNEI. V lost 2 bases and J lost 5, with 12 bases in between. Here the CDR3 reads CASSEKEGVETQYF. The CDR3 DNA follows: TGTGCCAGCAGTGAAAAGGAGGGAGTGGAGACCCAGTACTTC.

This sequence joins TRBV24-1 and TRBJ2-5; maybe TRBD1 (6 bases). This CDR3 contains 15 residues. Germline values: CDR1 KGHDR, CDR2 SFDVKD. The V end lost 4 bases, the J end lost 2 bases, and 13 bases lay between the germline ends. The CDR3 DNA sequence: TGTGCCACCAGTGACCCGCAGGGGCGGCAAGAGACCCAGTACTTC. Encoded protein: CATSDPQGRQETQYF.

This rearrangement joins TRBV3-1 (or the pseudogene TRBV3-2) to TRBJ2-3; D gene unclear. This CDR3 contains 13 residues. From germline, CDR1 is LGHDT and CDR2 YNNKEL (reference sequence). Trimming pared 4 bases from V and 4 bases from J, leaving 9 bases between. CDR3 amino acids: CASSPSPSDTQYF. CDR3 bases: TGTGCCAGCAGCCCGTCTCCGTCAGATACGCAGTATTTT.

The chain carries TRBV7-3 and TRBJ1-1; unclear D gene. Trimming stripped 1 base from V and 4 bases from J, with 10 bases between. From germline, CDR1 is SGHTA and CDR2 FQGTGA. CDR3 length: 14 residues. In DNA, the CDR3 is TGTGCCAGCAGCTTAAGAGGGAGGCCCACTGAAGCTTTCTTT. This codes for CASSLRGRPTEAFF.

The V gene is TRBV29-1, the J gene TRBJ1-2; 8 bases are a match to TRBD1. Trimming cost V 6 bases and J 3 bases; bases outside gene matches: 6. The germline V gene encodes CDR1 SQVTM and CDR2 ANQGSEA. The CDR3 is made up of 13 amino acids. DNA of the CDR3: TGCAGCGTACGCTCACAGGGGGACTATGGCTACACCTTC. Translating it yields CSVRSQGDYGYTF. Drawing the rest from reference TRBV29-1 and TRBJ1-2, the complete variable domain is SAVISQKPSRDICQRGTSLTIQCQVDSQVTMMFWYRQQPGQSLTLIATANQGSEATYESGFVIDKFPISRPNLTFSTLTVSNMSPEDSSIYLCSVRSQGDYGYTFGSGTRLTVV.

This clone has just one count. The genes are TRBV7-2 and TRBJ2-1; 12 nucleotides match TRBD2. J lost 5 bases, V lost 4 bases, and 6 bases had no gene match. CDR3 size: 16 residues. CDR1 and CDR2 (germline): SGHTA, FQGNSA. CDR3: CASSSTSGGQHNEQFF. In nucleotides, the CDR3 is TGTGCCAGCAGCTCGACTAGCGGGGGCCAACACAATGAGCAGTTCTTC.

The chain recombines TRBV5-6 with TRBJ2-7; 7 bases map to TRBD1. This CDR3 is built from 12 residues. V dropped 4 bases and J dropped 2; count of bases not matched to a gene: 0. Germline CDR1 and CDR2: SGHDT and YYEEEE. The CDR3 DNA follows: TGTGCCAGCAGCACAGGGGCCTACGAGCAGTACTTC. Translated: CASSTGAYEQYF.

This chain connects TRBV11-2 to TRBJ2-7, with TRBD2 matching over 12 bases. The germline V gene has CDR1 SGHAT and CDR2 FQNNGV. Losses at the gene ends were 3 bases for V and 1 base for J; bases not matched to a gene: 10. The CDR3 contains 18 residues. CDR3 region: CASSFPLGTSGLSYEQYF. The CDR3 DNA is TGTGCCAGCAGCTTCCCCCTCGGGACTAGCGGGCTATCCTACGAGCAGTACTTC.

The V call is TRBV18, the J call TRBJ2-7; TRBD1 matches 7 bases. In germline, CDR1 is KGHSH, CDR2 LQKENI. The V segment lost 3 bases and the J segment 2 bases; nucleotides outside the gene matches: 4. This CDR3 comprises 14 residues. The CDR3 sequence is CASSPLQGTYEQYF. In DNA form, the CDR3 reads TGTGCCAGCTCACCGCTACAGGGGACCTACGAGCAGTACTTC.

This clone was seen just once. The V gene is TRBV7-9, the J gene TRBJ1-4; D uncertain. Germline CDR1 and CDR2: SEHNR and FQNEAQ (reference sequence). The V end was cut by 5 bases, the J end by 6 bases, with 13 bases between. The CDR3 is 14 residues long. The CDR3 here is CASSPLREDEKLFF. Here the CDR3 DNA reads TGTGCCAGCAGCCCCCTGCGAGAGGATGAAAAACTGTTTTTT.

This clone turned up a few times. This chain joins TRBV9 and TRBJ2-3, with D possibly matching TRBD1 (5 bases). Looked up from germline, CDR1 is SGDLS and CDR2 is YYNGEE. Trimming left V 4 bases short and J 0 bases short, with 12 bases between. There are 15 residues in the CDR3. Here the CDR3 reads CASSLGASSTDTQYF. DNA of the CDR3: TGTGCCAGCAGCCTAGGGGCGTCCAGCACAGATACGCAGTATTTT.